These 10 T cell receptor beta chains came from one sample sequenced in a study of vaccination and CD4 T cells after COVID-19. No cognate antigen is known for these TCRs. With the Oncomine TCR Beta short-read assay, DNA from cultured CD4+ T cells was sequenced. TCRdb passed the PCR reads through MiXCR, listing each CDR3 protein once. The data hold 7,000 to 9,000 distinct CDR3 sequences, with around 50% observed a single time. This sample's treatment: roughly 10-day PBMC culture with coronavirus spike peptide pools or control peptides (ViraFEST assay). Sequencing was carried out using CD4+ T cells from blood, cultured in vitro. The receptor source for this set is a human donor who had recovered from COVID-19.

The chain has TRBV20-1 and TRBJ1-1, with a tentative D call TRBD1 (5 bases). The germline V gene encodes CDR1 DFQATT and CDR2 SNEGSKA (reference sequence). Between the trimmed V and J ends, which lost 2 bases and 0 bases, there was a span of 10 bases. The CDR3 contains 14 residues. The CDR3 DNA is TGCAGTGCTAGAAAAAGGGGATTGAACACTGAAGCTTTCTTT. It translates to CSARKRGLNTEAFF.

This clonotype has only a few counts. The rearrangement joins TRBV11-3 to TRBJ1-2, with D possibly being TRBD1 (5 bases). With 0 bases removed from V and 3 bases from J, the gap between germline ends came to 14 bases. Germline CDR1 is SGHNT and CDR2 is YENEEA. The CDR3 is 16 amino acids. The CDR3 is CASSLDQGGDDYGYTF. CDR3 nucleotide sequence: TGTGCCAGCAGCTTAGATCAGGGAGGGGACGACTATGGCTACACCTTC. Together with reference TRBV11-3 and TRBJ1-2, the CDR3 gives the full variable domain: EAGVVQSPRYKIIEKKQPVAFWCNPISGHNTLYWYLQNLGQGPELLIRYENEEAVDDSQLPKDRFSAERLKGVDSTLKIQPAELGDSAVYLCASSLDQGGDDYGYTFGSGTRLTVV.

The DNA for the CDR3 is TGTGCCACCAGTGATTTACAGTCCACTGAAGCTTTCTTT. This codes for CATSDLQSTEAFF. The chain is built from TRBV24-1 and TRBJ1-1; D is unresolved. Per germline, CDR1 KGHDR and CDR2 SFDVKD. Trimming shortened V by 1 base and J by 4 bases, and 6 bases separated the two germline ends. This CDR3 spans 13 amino acids.

The genes are TRBV7-9 and TRBJ2-1; D ambiguous. Germline-derived CDR1 and CDR2 are SEHNR and FQNEAQ (reference sequence). CDR3 length: 14 amino acids. The ends were cut back, 5 bases at V and 8 bases at J, with 16 bases in the middle. CDR3 sequence: CASSPVGFGYEQFF. DNA for the CDR3: TGTGCCAGCAGCCCGGTGGGTTTTGGCTATGAGCAGTTCTTC.

The chain uses TRBV12-3 or TRBV12-4 and TRBJ2-7, with a weak D call TRBD1 (6 bases). Between the trimmed V and J ends, which lost 2 bases and 4 bases, there was a span of 12 bases. The CDR3 totals 14 residues. In nucleotides, the CDR3 is TGTGCCAGCAGTTTATACAGGGACGGGTACGAGCAGTACTTC. Translation: CASSLYRDGYEQYF.

V and J are TRBV7-9 and TRBJ2-2; the match to TRBD2 covers 7 bases. After removal of 5 bases from V and 7 bases from J, the junction contained 16 bases not matched to a gene. This CDR3 spans 17 amino acids. The germline V gene has CDR1 SEHNR and CDR2 FQNEAQ (reference sequence). The CDR3 DNA sequence: TGTGCCAGCAGCCGGCCCCGCTTGCGGGAGCGCGGCGGGGAGCTGTTTTTT. It encodes CASSRPRLRERGGELFF.

Here the CDR3 DNA reads TGCGCCAGCAGCCAAGAGGAGGGGAGGAACTATGGCTACACCTTC. This sequence encodes CASSQEEGRNYGYTF. V and J are TRBV4-1 and TRBJ1-2; tentatively, D is TRBD1 (5 bases). The CDR3 is made up of 15 amino acids. Germline V CDR1 and CDR2: MGHRA, YSYEKL. The V gene lost 0 bases and the J gene lost 2 bases, with 10 bases spanning the gap.

The chain has TRBV6-1 and TRBJ2-5; D is perhaps TRBD2 (6 bases). The CDR3 is 15 amino acids. V gave up 6 bases and J gave up 5 bases, with 19 bases separating them. Germline loops: CDR1 MNHNS, CDR2 SASEGT. In DNA form, the CDR3 reads TGTGCCAGCAGGCGAGGTGGGACTGCCCCCGAGACCCAGTACTTC. Translating it yields CASRRGGTAPETQYF.

This clonotype turned up a few times. The CDR3 is CATSDINIGETQYF. As DNA, the CDR3 is TGTGCCACCAGTGATATTAACATTGGAGAGACCCAGTACTTC. The rearrangement joins TRBV24-1 to TRBJ2-5; no clear D gene. Trimming pared 3 bases from V and 4 bases from J, leaving 11 bases between. The CDR3 is 14 amino acids. Looked up from germline, CDR1 is KGHDR and CDR2 is SFDVKD.

This clonotype was counted between two and nine times. The chain couples TRBV24-1 to TRBJ2-5; 7 bases agree with TRBD2. Trimming removed 5 bases from V and 4 bases from J; junction bases left unmatched: 0. This CDR3 is built from 12 residues. Per germline, CDR1 KGHDR and CDR2 SFDVKD. The DNA for the CDR3 is TGTGCCACCAGTGGCGGGGGAGAGACCCAGTACTTC. The encoded protein is CATSGGGETQYF.